This T cell receptor beta chain originates from a study of T cells after yellow fever vaccination. Study observations and caveats: Post-booster samples contained most primary-vaccination clones (more than 95% CD4, around 90% CD8). The secondary response peaked faster, at day 5 versus 15, but was weaker. Just a small share of clonotypes turned up in the CD4 compartment as well as the CD8 compartment.

CDR1 SQVTM and CDR2 ANQGSEA come from the germline V gene. The CDR3 length is 14 residues. The trim removed 7 bases at V and 5 bases at J, leaving 9 bases unmatched. This clonotype was observed a handful of times. The antigen remains unidentified. TCRdb re-derived calls from the 5' RACE reads in MiXCR, one entry per CDR3 protein. The repertoire holds about 220,000 distinct CDR3 sequences, with 6% to 8% as singletons. V gene TRBV29-1 combines with J gene TRBJ2-5; TRBD1 matches at 11 bases. This material consisted of CD4+ T cells sorted from PBMCs, taken on the day of the yellow fever booster vaccination. The sequence was obtained from a man between 25 and 39 years old who received the YFV17D yellow fever vaccine. CDR3 residues: CSATGTGGNETQYF. For the CDR3, the DNA is TGCAGCGCCACCGGGACAGGGGGTAATGAGACCCAGTACTTC.